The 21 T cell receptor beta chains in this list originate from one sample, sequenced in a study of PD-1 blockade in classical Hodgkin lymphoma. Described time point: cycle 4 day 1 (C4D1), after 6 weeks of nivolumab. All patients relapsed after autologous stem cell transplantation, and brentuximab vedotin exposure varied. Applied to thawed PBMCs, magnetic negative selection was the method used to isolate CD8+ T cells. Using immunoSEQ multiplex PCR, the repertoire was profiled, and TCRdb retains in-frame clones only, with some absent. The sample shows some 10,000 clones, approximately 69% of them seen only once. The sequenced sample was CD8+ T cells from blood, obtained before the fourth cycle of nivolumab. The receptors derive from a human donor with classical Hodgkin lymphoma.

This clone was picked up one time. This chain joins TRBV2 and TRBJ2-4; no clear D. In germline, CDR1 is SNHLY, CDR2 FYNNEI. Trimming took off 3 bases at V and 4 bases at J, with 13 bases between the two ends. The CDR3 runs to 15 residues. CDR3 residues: CASSDVPQEKNIQYF. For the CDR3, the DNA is TGTGCCAGCAGTGATGTGCCCCAGGAAAAAAACATTCAGTACTTC.

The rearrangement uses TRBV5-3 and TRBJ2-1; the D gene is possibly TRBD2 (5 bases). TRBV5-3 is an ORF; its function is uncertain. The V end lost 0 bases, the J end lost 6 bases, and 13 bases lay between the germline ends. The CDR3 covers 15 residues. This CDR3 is CARSLDSRAGNEQFF. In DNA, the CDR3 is TGTGCCAGAAGCTTGGATTCGCGGGCAGGCAATGAGCAGTTCTTC.

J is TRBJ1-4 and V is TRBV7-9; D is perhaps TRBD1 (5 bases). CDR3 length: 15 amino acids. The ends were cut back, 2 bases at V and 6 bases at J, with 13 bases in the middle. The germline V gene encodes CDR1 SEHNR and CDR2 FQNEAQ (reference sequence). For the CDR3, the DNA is TGTGCCAGCAGCTTAAACCAGGGCCAACATGAAAAACTGTTTTTT. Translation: CASSLNQGQHEKLFF.

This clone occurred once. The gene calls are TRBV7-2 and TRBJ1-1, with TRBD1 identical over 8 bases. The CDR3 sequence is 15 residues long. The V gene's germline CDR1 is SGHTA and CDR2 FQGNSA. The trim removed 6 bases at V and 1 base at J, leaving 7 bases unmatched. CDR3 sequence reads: CASRRGDRGNTEAFF. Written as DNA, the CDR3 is TGTGCCAGCAGACGGGGAGACAGGGGGAACACTGAAGCTTTCTTT.

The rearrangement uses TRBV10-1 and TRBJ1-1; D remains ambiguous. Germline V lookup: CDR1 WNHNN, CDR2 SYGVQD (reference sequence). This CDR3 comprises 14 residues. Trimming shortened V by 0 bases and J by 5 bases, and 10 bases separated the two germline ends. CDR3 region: CASSESSGETEAFF. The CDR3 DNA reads TGCGCCAGCAGTGAGTCGAGCGGGGAGACTGAAGCTTTCTTT.

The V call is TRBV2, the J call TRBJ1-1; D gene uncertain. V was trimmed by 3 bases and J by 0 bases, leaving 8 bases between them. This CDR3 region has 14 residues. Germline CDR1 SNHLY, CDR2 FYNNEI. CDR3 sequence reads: CASSDEQMNTEAFF. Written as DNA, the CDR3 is TGTGCCAGCAGTGATGAGCAAATGAACACTGAAGCTTTCTTT.

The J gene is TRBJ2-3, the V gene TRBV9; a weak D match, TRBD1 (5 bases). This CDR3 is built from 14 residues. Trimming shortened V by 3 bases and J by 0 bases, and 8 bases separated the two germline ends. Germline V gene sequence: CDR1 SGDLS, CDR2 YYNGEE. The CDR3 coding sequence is TGTGCCAGCAGCGGTAGGGGTAGCACAGATACGCAGTATTTT. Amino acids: CASSGRGSTDTQYF.

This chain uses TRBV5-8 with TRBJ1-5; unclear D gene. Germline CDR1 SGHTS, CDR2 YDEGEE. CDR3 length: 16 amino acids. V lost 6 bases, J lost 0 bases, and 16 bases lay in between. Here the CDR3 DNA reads TGTGCCAGCACCCCCCGGGAAGCATATAGCAATCAGCCCCAGCATTTT. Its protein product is CASTPREAYSNQPQHF.

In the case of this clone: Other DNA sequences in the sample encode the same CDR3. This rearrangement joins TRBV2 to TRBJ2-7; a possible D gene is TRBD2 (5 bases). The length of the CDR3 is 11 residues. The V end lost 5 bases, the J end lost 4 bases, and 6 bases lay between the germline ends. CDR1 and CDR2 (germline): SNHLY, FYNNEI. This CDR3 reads CASSSGYEQYF. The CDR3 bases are TGTGCCAGCAGTTCGGGATACGAGCAGTACTTC.

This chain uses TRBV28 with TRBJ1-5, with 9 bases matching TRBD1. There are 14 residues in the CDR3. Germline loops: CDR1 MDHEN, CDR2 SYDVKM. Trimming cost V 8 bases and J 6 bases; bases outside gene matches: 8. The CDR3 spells CASEGDREVQPQHF. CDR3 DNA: TGTGCCAGCGAGGGGGACAGGGAAGTTCAGCCCCAGCATTTT.

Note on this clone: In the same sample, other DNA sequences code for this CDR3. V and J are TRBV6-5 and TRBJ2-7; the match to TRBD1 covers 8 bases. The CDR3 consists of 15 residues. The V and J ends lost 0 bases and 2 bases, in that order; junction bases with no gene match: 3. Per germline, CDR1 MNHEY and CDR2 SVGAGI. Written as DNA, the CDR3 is TGTGCCAGCAGTTACTCCGGGACAGGAACCTACGAGCAGTACTTC. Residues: CASSYSGTGTYEQYF.

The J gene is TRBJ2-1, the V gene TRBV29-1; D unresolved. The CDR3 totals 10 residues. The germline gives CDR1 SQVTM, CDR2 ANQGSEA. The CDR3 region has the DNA TGCAGTGCGGCCTACAATGAGCAGTTCTTC. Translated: CSAAYNEQFF.

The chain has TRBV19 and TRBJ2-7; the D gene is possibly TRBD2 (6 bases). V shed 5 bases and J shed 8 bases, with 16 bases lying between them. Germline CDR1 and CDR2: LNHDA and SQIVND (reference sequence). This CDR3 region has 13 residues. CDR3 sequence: CASSPRLGQQQYF. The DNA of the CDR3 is TGTGCCAGTAGTCCCCGACTAGGGCAACAGCAGTACTTC.

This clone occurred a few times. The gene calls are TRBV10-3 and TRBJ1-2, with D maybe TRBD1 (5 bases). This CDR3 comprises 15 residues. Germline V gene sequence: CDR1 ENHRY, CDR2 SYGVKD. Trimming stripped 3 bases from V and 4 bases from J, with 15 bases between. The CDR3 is CAISEQAGDSYGYTF. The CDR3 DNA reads TGTGCCATCAGTGAACAGGCTGGAGATAGCTATGGCTACACCTTC.

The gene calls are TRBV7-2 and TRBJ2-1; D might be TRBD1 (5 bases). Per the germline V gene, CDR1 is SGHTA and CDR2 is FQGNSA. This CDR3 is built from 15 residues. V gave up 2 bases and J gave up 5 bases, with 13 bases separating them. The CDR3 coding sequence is TGTGCCAGCAGCTTATTCGCACAGGTCAACAATGAGCAGTTCTTC. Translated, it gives CASSLFAQVNNEQFF.

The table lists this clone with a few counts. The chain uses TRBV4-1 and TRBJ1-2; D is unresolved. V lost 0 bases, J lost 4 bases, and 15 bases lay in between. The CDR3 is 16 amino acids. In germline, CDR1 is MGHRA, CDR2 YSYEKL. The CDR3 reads CASSQDVGWASYGYTF. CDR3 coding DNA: TGCGCCAGCAGCCAAGATGTTGGTTGGGCAAGCTATGGCTACACCTTC.

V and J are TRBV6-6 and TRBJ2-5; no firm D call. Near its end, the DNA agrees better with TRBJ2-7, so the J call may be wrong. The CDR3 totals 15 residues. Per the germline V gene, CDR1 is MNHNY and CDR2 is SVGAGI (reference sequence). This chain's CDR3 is CASSYSGSNSYEQYF. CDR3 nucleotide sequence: TGTGCCAGCAGTTACTCGGGGTCAAACTCCTACGAGCAGTACTTC.

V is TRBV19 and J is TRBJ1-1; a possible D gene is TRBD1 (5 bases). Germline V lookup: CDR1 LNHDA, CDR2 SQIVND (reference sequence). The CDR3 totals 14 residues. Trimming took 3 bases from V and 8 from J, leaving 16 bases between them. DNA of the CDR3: TGTGCCAGTAGTATCATATCCGGGGCCGCAGAAGCTTTCTTT. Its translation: CASSIISGAAEAFF.

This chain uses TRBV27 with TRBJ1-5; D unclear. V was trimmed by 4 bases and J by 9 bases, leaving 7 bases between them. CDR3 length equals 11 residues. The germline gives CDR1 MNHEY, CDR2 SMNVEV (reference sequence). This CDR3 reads CASSSGGPQHF. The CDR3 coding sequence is TGTGCCAGCAGTTCCGGAGGGCCCCAGCATTTT.

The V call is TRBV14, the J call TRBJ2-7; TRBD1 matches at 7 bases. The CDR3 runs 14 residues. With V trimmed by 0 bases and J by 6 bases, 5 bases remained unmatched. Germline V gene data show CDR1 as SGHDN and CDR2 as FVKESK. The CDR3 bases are TGTGCCAGCAGCCAAGAACACAGGGGATTCGAGCAGTACTTC. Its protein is CASSQEHRGFEQYF. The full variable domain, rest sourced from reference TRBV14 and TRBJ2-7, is EAGVTQFPSHSVIEKGQTVTLRCDPISGHDNLYWYRRVMGKEIKFLLHFVKESKQDESGMPNNRFLAERTGGTYSTLKVQPAELEDSGVYFCASSQEHRGFEQYFGPGTRLTVT.

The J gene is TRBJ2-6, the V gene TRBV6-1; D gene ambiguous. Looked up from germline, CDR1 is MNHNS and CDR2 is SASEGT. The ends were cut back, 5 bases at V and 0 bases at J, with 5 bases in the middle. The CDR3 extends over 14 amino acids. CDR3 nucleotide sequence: TGTGCCAGCAGTTGGGACTCTGGGGCCAACGTCCTGACTTTC. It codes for CASSWDSGANVLTF.